Ten or more counts support the clone carrying this T cell receptor (beta chain). The sample is drawn from a study of human T cells and chemical hapten exposure. Described time point: pre-sensitization, week 0. Specified treatment: therapeutic diphenylcyclopropenone sensitization with weekly scalp DPC. Total RNA was extracted from unfractionated whole blood. Original processing methods: Sample TCR totals centred on a median of about 100,000, ranging roughly 20,000 to 700,000. TCRdb reprocessed the RACE reads with MiXCR, giving one entry per CDR3 protein. The V and J calls were determined by TCRdb, not by the authors. The data hold more than 75,000 distinct CDR3 sequences, with 8% to 10% observed a single time. The origin of this receptor is a woman aged 40 to 50 with alopecia areata. Some clones in this sample may be carry-over from other donors' samples. Here the sequenced sample was whole blood, taken in connection with sensitization to the hapten diphenylcyclopropenone (DPC).

CDR3 residues: CASTGTSPYNEQFF. CDR3 sequence (DNA): TGTGCCAGCACCGGGACTAGCCCCTACAATGAGCAGTTCTTC. The gene calls are TRBV2 and TRBJ2-1, with 9 bases aligning to TRBD2. V lost 7 bases, J lost 2 bases, and 3 bases stayed unmatched. Germline-derived CDR1 and CDR2 are SNHLY and FYNNEI. This CDR3 is 14 amino acids long.